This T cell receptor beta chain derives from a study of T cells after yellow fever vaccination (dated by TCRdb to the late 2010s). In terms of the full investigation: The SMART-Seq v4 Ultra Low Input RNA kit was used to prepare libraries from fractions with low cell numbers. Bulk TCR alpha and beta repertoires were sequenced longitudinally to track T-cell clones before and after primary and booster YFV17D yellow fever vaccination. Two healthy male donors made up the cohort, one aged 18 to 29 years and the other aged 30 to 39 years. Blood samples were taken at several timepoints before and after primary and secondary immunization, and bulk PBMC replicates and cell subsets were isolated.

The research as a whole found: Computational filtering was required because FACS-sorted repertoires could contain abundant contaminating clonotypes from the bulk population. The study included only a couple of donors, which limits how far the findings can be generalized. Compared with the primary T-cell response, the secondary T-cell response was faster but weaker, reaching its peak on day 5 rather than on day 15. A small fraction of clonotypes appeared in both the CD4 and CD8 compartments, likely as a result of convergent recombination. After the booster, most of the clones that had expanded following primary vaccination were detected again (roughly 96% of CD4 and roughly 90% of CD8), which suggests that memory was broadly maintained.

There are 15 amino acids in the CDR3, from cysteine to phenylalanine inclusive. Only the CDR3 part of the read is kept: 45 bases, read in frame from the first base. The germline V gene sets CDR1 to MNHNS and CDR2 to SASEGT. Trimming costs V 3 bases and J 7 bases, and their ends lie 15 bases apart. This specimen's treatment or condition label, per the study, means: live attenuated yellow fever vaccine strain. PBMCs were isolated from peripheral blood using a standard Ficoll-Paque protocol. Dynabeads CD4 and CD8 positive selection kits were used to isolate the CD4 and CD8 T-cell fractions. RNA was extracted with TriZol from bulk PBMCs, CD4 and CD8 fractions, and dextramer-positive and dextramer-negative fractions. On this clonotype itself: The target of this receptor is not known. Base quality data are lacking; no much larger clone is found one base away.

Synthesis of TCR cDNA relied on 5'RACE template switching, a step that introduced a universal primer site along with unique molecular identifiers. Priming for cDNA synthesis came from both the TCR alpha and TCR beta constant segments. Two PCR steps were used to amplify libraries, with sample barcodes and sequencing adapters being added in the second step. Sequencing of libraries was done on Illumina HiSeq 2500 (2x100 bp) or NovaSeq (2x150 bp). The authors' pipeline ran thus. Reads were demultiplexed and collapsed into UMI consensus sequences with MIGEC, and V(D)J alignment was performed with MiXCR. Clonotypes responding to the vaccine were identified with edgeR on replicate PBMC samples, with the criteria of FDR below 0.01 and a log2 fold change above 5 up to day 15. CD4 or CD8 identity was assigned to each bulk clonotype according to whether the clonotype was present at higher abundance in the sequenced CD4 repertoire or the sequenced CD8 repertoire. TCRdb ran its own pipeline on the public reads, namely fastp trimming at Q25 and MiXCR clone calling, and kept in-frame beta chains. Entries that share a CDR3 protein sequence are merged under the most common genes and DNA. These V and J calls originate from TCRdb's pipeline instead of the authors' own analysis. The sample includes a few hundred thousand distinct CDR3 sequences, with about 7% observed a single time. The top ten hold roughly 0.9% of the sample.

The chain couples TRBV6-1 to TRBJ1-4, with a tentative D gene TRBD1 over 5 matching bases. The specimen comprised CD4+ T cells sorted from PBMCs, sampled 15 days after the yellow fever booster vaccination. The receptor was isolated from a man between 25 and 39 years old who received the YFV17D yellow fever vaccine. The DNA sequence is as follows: TGTGCCAGCAGTGACCGGAGGGGAGGAGGTGAAAAACTGTTTTTT. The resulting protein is CASSDRRGGGEKLFF.